The present entry profiles one T cell receptor (beta chain) with its context. This entry comes from a study of blood T cell repertoires in COVID-19. Study background: The cDNA or gDNA used as material had been derived from T cells, B-cell-depleted T cells, or PBMCs.

Authors' processing steps: It was from reference gene primer amplification that nucleated cell counts were estimated. Sequencing was performed with immunoSEQ multiplex PCR; in TCRdb, only in-frame clones are kept and a portion is missing. Clonal size and the V and J genes are those of that table, whereas D and trimming came from the DNA. The table shows 90,000 to 150,000 clones, with 75% to 85% occurring only once. Sequenced input: peripheral blood. The sequence was obtained from a woman at least 80 years old with acute or convalescent COVID-19.

The chain's CDR3 is CASRLGLNTEAFF. The CDR3 nucleotides read TGTGCCAGCAGACTCGGGTTGAACACTGAAGCTTTCTTT. This chain uses TRBV7-2 with TRBJ1-1; D ambiguous. CDR1 and CDR2 (germline): SGHTA, FQGNSA. CDR3 length equals 13 residues. V was clipped by 6 bases and J by 0 bases, with 8 bases between them. The complete variable domain, with remaining parts taken from reference TRBV7-2 and TRBJ1-1, reads GAGVSQSPSNKVTEKGKDVELRCDPISGHTALYWYRQSLGQGLEFLIYFQGNSAPDKSGLPSDRFSAERTGGSVSTLTIQRTQQEDSAVYLCASRLGLNTEAFFGQGTRLTVV.